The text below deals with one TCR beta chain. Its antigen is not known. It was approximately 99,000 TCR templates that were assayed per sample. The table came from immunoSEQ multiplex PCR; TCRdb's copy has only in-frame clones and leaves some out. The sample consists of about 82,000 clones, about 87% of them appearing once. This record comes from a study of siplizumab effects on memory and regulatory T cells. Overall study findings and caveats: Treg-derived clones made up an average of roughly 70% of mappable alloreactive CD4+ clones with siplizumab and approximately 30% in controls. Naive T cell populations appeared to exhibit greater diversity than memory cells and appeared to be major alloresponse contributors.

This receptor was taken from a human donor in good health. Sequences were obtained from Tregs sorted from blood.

Here the CDR3 reads CASSLWGGDQETQYF. As DNA, the CDR3 is TGCGCCAGCAGCTTGTGGGGGGGAGATCAAGAGACCCAGTACTTC. The chain joins TRBV5-1 to TRBJ2-5; 7 bases line up with TRBD2. J was trimmed by 2 bases and V by 1 base; bases with no gene match: 5. The CDR3 totals 15 residues. CDR1 and CDR2 from the germline V gene are SGHRS and YFSETQ.